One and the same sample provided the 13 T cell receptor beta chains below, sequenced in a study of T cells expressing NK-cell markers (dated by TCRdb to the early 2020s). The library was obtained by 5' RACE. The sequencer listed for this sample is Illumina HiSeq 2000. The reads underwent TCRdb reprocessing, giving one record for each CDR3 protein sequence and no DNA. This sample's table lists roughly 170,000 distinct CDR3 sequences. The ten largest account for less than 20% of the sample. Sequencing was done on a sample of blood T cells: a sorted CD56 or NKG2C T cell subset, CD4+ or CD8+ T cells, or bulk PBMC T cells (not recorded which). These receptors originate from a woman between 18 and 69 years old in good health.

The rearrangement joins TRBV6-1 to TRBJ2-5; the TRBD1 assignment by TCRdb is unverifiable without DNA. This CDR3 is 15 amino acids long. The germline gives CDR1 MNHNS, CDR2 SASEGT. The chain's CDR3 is CASSGQGRVWETQYF.

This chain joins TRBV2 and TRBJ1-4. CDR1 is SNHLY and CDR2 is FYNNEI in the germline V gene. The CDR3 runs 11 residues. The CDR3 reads CASRFHEKLFF.

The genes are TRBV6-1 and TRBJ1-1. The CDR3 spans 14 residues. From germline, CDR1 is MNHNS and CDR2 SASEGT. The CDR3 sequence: CASRLAGPNTEAFF.

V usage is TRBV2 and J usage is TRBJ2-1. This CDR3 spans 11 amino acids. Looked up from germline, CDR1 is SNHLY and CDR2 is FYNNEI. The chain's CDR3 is CASSALDEQFF.

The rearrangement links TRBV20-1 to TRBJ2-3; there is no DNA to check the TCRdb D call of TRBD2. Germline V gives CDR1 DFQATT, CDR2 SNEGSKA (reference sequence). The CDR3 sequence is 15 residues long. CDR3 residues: CSALAGTSITDTQYF.

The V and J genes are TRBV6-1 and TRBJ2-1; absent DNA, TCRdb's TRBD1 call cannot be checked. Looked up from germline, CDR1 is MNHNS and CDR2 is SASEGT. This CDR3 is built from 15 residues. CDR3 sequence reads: CASSKTSGGANEQFF.

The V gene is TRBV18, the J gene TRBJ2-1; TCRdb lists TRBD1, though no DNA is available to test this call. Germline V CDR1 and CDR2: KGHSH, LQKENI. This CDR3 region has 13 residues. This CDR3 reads CASSPADRGQQFF.

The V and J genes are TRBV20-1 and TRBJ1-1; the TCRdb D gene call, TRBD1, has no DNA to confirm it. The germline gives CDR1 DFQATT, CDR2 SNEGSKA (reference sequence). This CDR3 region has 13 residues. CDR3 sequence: CSARRTIESEAFF.

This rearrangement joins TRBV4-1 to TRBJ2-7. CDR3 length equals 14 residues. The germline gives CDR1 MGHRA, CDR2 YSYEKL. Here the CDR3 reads CASSQLDRALEQYF.

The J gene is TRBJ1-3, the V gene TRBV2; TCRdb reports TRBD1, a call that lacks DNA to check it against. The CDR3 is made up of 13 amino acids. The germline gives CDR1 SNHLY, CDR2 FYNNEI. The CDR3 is CASRLQGGNTIYF.

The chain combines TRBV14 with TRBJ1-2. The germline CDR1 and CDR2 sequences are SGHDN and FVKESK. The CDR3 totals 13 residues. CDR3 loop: CASSQDAEGGPTF.

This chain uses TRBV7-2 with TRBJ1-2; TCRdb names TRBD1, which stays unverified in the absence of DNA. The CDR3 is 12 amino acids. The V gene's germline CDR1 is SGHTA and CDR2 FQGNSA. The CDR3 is CASSLLGGGYTF.

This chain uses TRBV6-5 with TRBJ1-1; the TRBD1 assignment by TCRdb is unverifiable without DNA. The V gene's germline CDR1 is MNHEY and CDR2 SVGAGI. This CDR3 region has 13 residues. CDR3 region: CASSSPGVTEAFF.